The rows below give T cell receptor beta chains drawn from one sample of a study of control samples from healthy donors and cancer patients. Method: immunoSEQ multiplex PCR; TCRdb's copy keeps in-frame clones and lacks some. There are tens of thousands of clones in the sample; around 96% occur only once, and around 1% lies in the top ten. Sequenced: blood. These receptors were collected from a woman aged 18-29 years in good health. CDR3s include the opening cysteine and the closing phenylalanine or tryptophan. The order of the fields is CDR3 protein, CDR3 DNA, J gene, D gene, clone size, V gene. D genes are given only for firm matches. A row's size may be missing; if present it is once, few, many or a size class.

cdr3_aa: CASSLALWTGVESQPQHF
cdr3_nt: TGTGCCAGCAGCTTAGCGCTTTGGACAGGGGTGGAATCTCAGCCCCAGCATTTT
j_call: TRBJ1-5
d_call: TRBD1
clone_size: -
v_call: TRBV7-9

cdr3_aa: CASSQDRDLEQYF
cdr3_nt: TGTGCCAGCAGCCAAGATCGGGACCTCGAGCAGTACTTC
j_call: TRBJ2-7
d_call: -
clone_size: -
v_call: TRBV3-1/TRBV3-2

cdr3_aa: CASSEPSGGPNTGELFF
cdr3_nt: TGTGCCAGCAGTGAACCTAGCGGGGGTCCGAACACCGGGGAGCTGTTTTTT
j_call: TRBJ2-2
d_call: TRBD2
clone_size: -
v_call: TRBV2

cdr3_aa: CASSSGTDLNYGYTF
cdr3_nt: TGCGCCAGCAGTTCCGGGACAGACCTTAACTATGGCTACACCTTC
j_call: TRBJ1-2
d_call: TRBD1
clone_size: -
v_call: TRBV5-1

cdr3_aa: CASTAGYGYTF
cdr3_nt: TGTGCCAGCACGGCTGGGTATGGCTACACCTTC
j_call: TRBJ1-2
d_call: -
clone_size: -
v_call: TRBV5-6

cdr3_aa: CASSDGAGNYGYTF
cdr3_nt: TGTGCCAGCAGTGACGGTGCGGGGAACTATGGCTACACCTTC
j_call: TRBJ1-2
d_call: -
clone_size: -
v_call: TRBV6-1

cdr3_aa: CASSDTGDSGNTIYF
cdr3_nt: TGTGCCAGCAGCGACACAGGGGACTCTGGAAACACCATATATTTT
j_call: TRBJ1-3
d_call: -
clone_size: -
v_call: TRBV21-1

cdr3_aa: CASSLNWAGSTDTQYF
cdr3_nt: TGCGCCAGCAGCTTGAACTGGGCGGGGAGCACAGATACGCAGTATTTT
j_call: TRBJ2-3
d_call: -
clone_size: -
v_call: TRBV5-1

cdr3_aa: CASSLVRDTLSYEQYF
cdr3_nt: TGTGCCAGCAGCTTAGTACGGGACACCCTCTCCTACGAGCAGTACTTC
j_call: TRBJ2-7
d_call: -
clone_size: -
v_call: TRBV7-9

cdr3_aa: CASSIAGWTEAFF
cdr3_nt: TGTGCCAGTAGTATAGCCGGCTGGACTGAAGCTTTCTTT
j_call: TRBJ1-1
d_call: -
clone_size: -
v_call: TRBV19

cdr3_aa: CASSTGLAPGGTGELFF
cdr3_nt: TGTGCCAGCAGCACAGGACTAGCCCCGGGTGGGACCGGGGAGCTGTTTTTT
j_call: TRBJ2-2
d_call: TRBD2
clone_size: -
v_call: TRBV27

cdr3_aa: CASSLSTSYNEQFF
cdr3_nt: TGTGCCAGCAGCTTATCAACTAGTTACAATGAGCAGTTCTTC
j_call: TRBJ2-1
d_call: -
clone_size: -
v_call: TRBV27

cdr3_aa: CASGTGVDQPQHF
cdr3_nt: TGTGCTAGTGGTACAGGGGTGGATCAGCCCCAGCATTTT
j_call: TRBJ1-5
d_call: TRBD1
clone_size: once
v_call: TRBV12-5

cdr3_aa: CASSVTGGVYEQYF
cdr3_nt: TGTGCCAGCAGCGTCACAGGGGGAGTCTACGAGCAGTACTTC
j_call: TRBJ2-7
d_call: TRBD1
clone_size: -
v_call: TRBV5-4

cdr3_aa: CASSPTGGSGNTIYF
cdr3_nt: TGTGCCAGCAGCCCGACAGGAGGCTCTGGAAACACCATATATTTT
j_call: TRBJ1-3
d_call: -
clone_size: -
v_call: TRBV9

cdr3_aa: CASSYLQAFF
cdr3_nt: TGTGCCAGCAGCTATCTTCAAGCTTTCTTT
j_call: TRBJ1-1
d_call: -
clone_size: -
v_call: TRBV6-5

cdr3_aa: CASMANQGFNEKLFF
cdr3_nt: TGTGCCAGCATGGCCAACCAGGGCTTTAATGAAAAACTGTTTTTT
j_call: TRBJ1-4
d_call: -
clone_size: -
v_call: TRBV2

cdr3_aa: CASSLTQGYGYTF
cdr3_nt: TGTGCCAGCAGTTTAACGCAGGGCTATGGCTACACCTTC
j_call: TRBJ1-2
d_call: -
clone_size: -
v_call: TRBV12-3/TRBV12-4

cdr3_aa: CAGYGGPYGYTF
cdr3_nt: TGTGCCGGCTATGGGGGGCCATATGGCTACACCTTC
j_call: TRBJ1-2
d_call: -
clone_size: -
v_call: TRBV6-5

cdr3_aa: CASTGPSNEQFF
cdr3_nt: TGCGCCAGCACGGGACCGAGCAATGAGCAGTTCTTC
j_call: TRBJ2-1
d_call: -
clone_size: once
v_call: TRBV5-1

cdr3_aa: CSAFSGGGGTSYEQYF
cdr3_nt: TGCAGCGCCTTCTCCGGGGGCGGGGGGACCTCCTACGAGCAGTACTTC
j_call: TRBJ2-7
d_call: TRBD2
clone_size: -
v_call: TRBV29-1

cdr3_aa: CASSSPTRLNYGYTF
cdr3_nt: TGTGCCAGCAGTTCCCCCACCCGTCTTAACTATGGCTACACCTTC
j_call: TRBJ1-2
d_call: -
clone_size: -
v_call: TRBV6-5

cdr3_aa: CAISVSAGNTEAFF
cdr3_nt: TGTGCCATCAGTGTCTCAGCCGGGAACACTGAAGCTTTCTTT
j_call: TRBJ1-1
d_call: -
clone_size: -
v_call: TRBV10-3

cdr3_aa: CASSRDGGGLSYEQYF
cdr3_nt: TGCGCCAGCAGTCGGGACGGGGGAGGCTTATCGTACGAGCAGTACTTC
j_call: TRBJ2-7
d_call: -
clone_size: -
v_call: TRBV5-1

cdr3_aa: CASRVDRMNTEAFF
cdr3_nt: TGTGCCAGCAGGGTGGACCGGATGAACACTGAAGCTTTCTTT
j_call: TRBJ1-1
d_call: -
clone_size: -
v_call: TRBV27